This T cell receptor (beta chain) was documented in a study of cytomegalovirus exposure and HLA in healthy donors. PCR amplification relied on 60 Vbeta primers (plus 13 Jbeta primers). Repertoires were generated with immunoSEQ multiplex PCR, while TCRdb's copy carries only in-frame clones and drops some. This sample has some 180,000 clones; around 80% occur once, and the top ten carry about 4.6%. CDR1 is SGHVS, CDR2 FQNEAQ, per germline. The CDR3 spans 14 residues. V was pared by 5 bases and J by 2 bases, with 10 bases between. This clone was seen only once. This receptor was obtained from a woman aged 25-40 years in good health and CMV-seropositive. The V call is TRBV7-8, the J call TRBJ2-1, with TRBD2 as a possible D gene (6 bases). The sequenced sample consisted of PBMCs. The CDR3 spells CASSGRGAYNEQFF. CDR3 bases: TGTGCCAGCAGCGGGCGGGGTGCCTACAATGAGCAGTTCTTC. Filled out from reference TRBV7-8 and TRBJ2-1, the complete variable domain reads GAGVSQSPRYKVAKRGQDVALRCDPISGHVSLFWYQQALGQGPEFLTYFQNEAQLDKSGLPSDRFFAERPEGSVSTLKIQRTQQEDSAVYLCASSGRGAYNEQFFGPGTRLTVL.